Sequencing of this TCR beta chain was carried out in a study of T cell repertoires in cytomegalovirus infection. On the study more broadly: Well-studied HLA-B-restricted CMV epitopes were used in the study alongside recently identified HLA-C-restricted ones. Public TCR beta signatures indicated both CMV infection and matching HLA type. Overall study results and limits: Carriers of CMV and the relevant HLA type were discriminated by public TCR beta frequency.

TCRdb re-analysed the reads in MiXCR, keeping a single row per CDR3 protein. The repertoire has 700,000 to 850,000 distinct CDR3 sequences, 32% of them found once; the top ten carry around an eighth. Notes on this clonotype: Antigen specificity is unknown.

Germline lookup yields CDR1 MNHEY and CDR2 SMNVEV (reference sequence). The J segment lost 3 bases and the V segment lost 9 bases, leaving 7 bases of the junction unmatched. There are 14 residues in the CDR3. V usage is TRBV27 and J usage is TRBJ2-1, with TRBD2 identical over 8 bases. This clonotype was sampled from a human donor in good health (CMV status not recorded). Some clones in this sample may be carry-over from other donors' samples. The sequenced sample was cultured CD8+ T cells from PBMCs, obtained from culture after CMV antigen stimulation. CDR3 sequence reads: CASRGGGNYNEQFF. The CDR3 region has the DNA TGTGCCAGTCGGGGGGGGGGAAACTACAATGAGCAGTTCTTC.